This is a list of T cell receptor beta chains from one sample in a study of T-cell reconstitution after alpha-beta-depleted transplantation in children. TCRdb processed the PCR reads anew with MiXCR; each CDR3 protein has one entry. The sample has around 670,000 distinct CDR3 sequences; around 13% are singletons. The source was PBMCs, collected before TCRalphabeta/CD19-depleted stem cell transplant. The receptors shown here come from a girl aged 2-10 years with congenital amegakaryocytic thrombocytopenia, due to receive a stem cell transplant. The CDR3 runs from the conserved cysteine through the conserved F or W. D genes are given only for firm matches. Expanded clones get a size class; other rows say once, few or many, or leave the size out.

d_call	v_call	j_call	clone_size	cdr3_nt	cdr3_aa
NA	TRBV7-6	TRBJ1-2	few	TGTGCCAGCAGCCCGACACCGACTAACTATGGCTACACCTTC	CASSPTPTNYGYTF
NA	TRBV30	TRBJ2-1	few	TGTGCCTGGGGCCCTACATTCAATGAGCAGTTCTTC	CAWGPTFNEQFF
TRBD1	TRBV20-1	TRBJ2-1	many	TGCAGTGCTACAAAGACAGGGACATCCTACAATGAGCAGTTCTTC	CSATKTGTSYNEQFF
NA	TRBV12-3/TRBV12-4	TRBJ2-3	many	TGTGCCAGCAGTTTCTCCCAGGGAGCAGATACGCAGTATTTT	CASSFSQGADTQYF
TRBD1	TRBV10-2	TRBJ1-6	many	TGCGCCAGCAGTGGCACCCGGACAGGGGGGGAGTCACCCCTCCACTTT	CASSGTRTGGESPLHF
NA	TRBV5-6	TRBJ2-5	NA	TGTGCCAGCAGCTTGTCCCCTAGCGTAGGAGAGACCCAGTACTTC	CASSLSPSVGETQYF
TRBD2	TRBV20-1	TRBJ2-1	many	TGCAGTGCTAGGCGAAGAGGGACTAGCGGGAGAAGCTCCTACAATGAGCAGTTCTTC	CSARRRGTSGRSSYNEQFF
NA	TRBV29-1	TRBJ2-3	many	TGCAGCGGGTCGGACGGCCCTATAGATACGCAGTATTTT	CSGSDGPIDTQYF
NA	TRBV2	TRBJ2-1	NA	TGTGCCAGCAGAAAGGACGGGCATGAGCAGTTCTTC	CASRKDGHEQFF
TRBD2	TRBV7-2	TRBJ2-2	few	TGTGCCAGCAGCTTCCAAGCGGGAGGCGACGGGGAGCTGTTTTTT	CASSFQAGGDGELFF
NA	TRBV12-3/TRBV12-4	TRBJ2-5	NA	TGTGCCAGCAGTTTAGATGGACTACACCAAGAGACCCAGTACTTC	CASSLDGLHQETQYF
TRBD1	TRBV11-2	TRBJ1-2	few	TGTGCCAGCAGCCCCTCGCAGGGGGCGCAGAACTATGGCTACACCTTC	CASSPSQGAQNYGYTF
NA	TRBV27	TRBJ1-6	many	TGTGCCAGCAGTTTAACGGGGAACGGTGCACCCCTCCACTTT	CASSLTGNGAPLHF
TRBD2	TRBV6-2/TRBV6-3	TRBJ2-1	many	TGTGCCAGCAGTTTCTCCTTCTCGGGAGGGCCGCATGAGCAGTTCTTC	CASSFSFSGGPHEQFF
TRBD1	TRBV5-6	TRBJ2-1	NA	TGTGCCGGCAGCTTGTCAGGGGGCCGGGTAAATGAGCAGTTCTTC	CAGSLSGGRVNEQFF
NA	TRBV10-1	TRBJ2-3	few	TGCGCCAGCAGTGATCCATCAGCGTCCCCAATTAGGGCGCAGTATTTT	CASSDPSASPIRAQYF
NA	TRBV12-5	TRBJ1-2	NA	TGTGCTAGTGGTTTCGGCCCAGGGCAAATCTATGGCTACCCCTTC	CASGFGPGQIYGYPF
TRBD2	TRBV29-1	TRBJ2-5	few	TGCAGCGTACCTCCGACTAGCGGGGCTCAAGAGACCCAGTACTTC	CSVPPTSGAQETQYF
NA	TRBV5-1	TRBJ1-1	few	TGCGCCAGCAGCCGATTAGGAGAGCAGAACACTGAAGCTTTCTTT	CASSRLGEQNTEAFF
NA	TRBV2	TRBJ1-6	many	TGTGCCAGCAGTGATGCTCAGACGGATTCACCCCTCCACTTT	CASSDAQTDSPLHF
NA	TRBV15	TRBJ2-1	many	TGTGCCACCAGCAGAGATCTAGGAAATGAGCAGTTCTTC	CATSRDLGNEQFF
NA	TRBV7-9	TRBJ2-5	many	TGTGCCAGCGTCTTAGCGGCTCAAGAGACCCAGTACTTC	CASVLAAQETQYF
TRBD1	TRBV11-3	TRBJ2-2	NA	TGTGCCAGCAGCTTATGGCGACCGGGACAGGGGACCTTCGGCGGGGAGCTGTTTTTT	CASSLWRPGQGTFGGELFF
NA	TRBV20-1	TRBJ2-3	many	TGCAGTGCTAGAGATATCGATACGCAGTATTTT	CSARDIDTQYF
NA	TRBV4-1	TRBJ2-7	NA	TGCGCCAGCAGCCAAGGCCACACAGGGACCTACGAGCAGTACTTC	CASSQGHTGTYEQYF
TRBD2	TRBV20-1	TRBJ2-3	many	TGCAGTGCTAGTAGTAGCGGGGAGTCAGATACGCAGTATTTT	CSASSSGESDTQYF
TRBD2	TRBV12-3/TRBV12-4	TRBJ2-2	few	TGTGCCAGCAGTCCGATGACTAGCGGGGCAACCACCGGGGAGCTGTTTTTT	CASSPMTSGATTGELFF
NA	TRBV20-1	TRBJ2-7	NA	TGCAGTGCTTCCCCCAGCGCAGGTACCTACGAGCAGTACTTC	CSASPSAGTYEQYF
NA	TRBV16	TRBJ1-5	NA	TGTGCCAGCAGCCATGGACTCAGGGGTGTGTGGGGTTCGCTCCAGCATTTT	CASSHGLRGVWGSLQHF
TRBD2	TRBV20-1	TRBJ2-1	NA	TGCAGTGCTAGGCCTATAGCGGGAGGCAGGTACAATGAGCAGTTCTTC	CSARPIAGGRYNEQFF
NA	TRBV20-1	TRBJ1-2	few	TGCAGTGCTAGTCAGCCCCCGGACTATGGCTACACCTTC	CSASQPPDYGYTF
NA	TRBV6-2/TRBV6-3	TRBJ1-4	many	TGTGCCAGCAGTAAAAACAGATCAACTAATGAAAAACTGTTTTTT	CASSKNRSTNEKLFF
NA	TRBV15	TRBJ1-5	NA	TGTGCCACCAGCAGAGAACGTGGGGGATCTCAGCCCCAGCATTTT	CATSRERGGSQPQHF
NA	TRBV4-1	TRBJ1-1	NA	TGCGCCAGCAGCCAAGAGGCCCAGGGTCCCACTGAAGCTTTCTTT	CASSQEAQGPTEAFF
NA	TRBV20-1	TRBJ1-2	many	TGCAGTGCTAGTGTGCACGGAGGGGGCTACACCTTC	CSASVHGGGYTF
NA	TRBV20-1	TRBJ2-5	NA	TGCAGTGCCCCCCTTCAGCGCCAAGAGACCCAGTACTTC	CSAPLQRQETQYF
TRBD1	TRBV20-1	TRBJ2-7	many	TGCAGTGCTAGAGCCGCGACAGGGGCAGCCTACGAGCAGTACTTC	CSARAATGAAYEQYF
NA	TRBV7-2	TRBJ1-1	few	TGTGCCAGCAGCGGGGCACAGGGTGTGGAGGCTTTCTTT	CASSGAQGVEAFF
TRBD1	TRBV5-1	TRBJ2-7	many	TGCGCCAGCAGGCCTCGGACAGGGCTTTACGAGCAGTACTTC	CASRPRTGLYEQYF
TRBD1	TRBV15	TRBJ2-5	NA	TGTGCCACCAGCCGCCGACAGGGGCCCGGGGAGACCCAGTACTTC	CATSRRQGPGETQYF
TRBD2	TRBV5-1	TRBJ2-1	many	TGCGCCAGCAGGGCTAGCGGGAGTTACAATGAGCAGTTCTTC	CASRASGSYNEQFF
NA	TRBV12-3/TRBV12-4	TRBJ2-1	NA	TGTGCCAGCAGTTTAGCCGACGTCGCAGTTGAGCAGTTCTTC	CASSLADVAVEQFF
TRBD2	TRBV27	TRBJ2-1	NA	TGTGCCAGCAGTTCCTCAATTCTAGCGGGAGGGTACAATGAGCAGTTCTTC	CASSSSILAGGYNEQFF
NA	TRBV6-5	TRBJ2-5	many	TGTGCCAGCAGCAAGTTGGAGACCCAGTACTTC	CASSKLETQYF
TRBD1	TRBV29-1	TRBJ2-3	NA	TGCAGCGTCACCGGACAGGGCTTGGATACGCAGTATTTT	CSVTGQGLDTQYF
NA	TRBV20-1	TRBJ2-6	few	TGCAGTGCTAGGACCGTTCTCTCTGGGGCCAACGTCCTGACTTTC	CSARTVLSGANVLTF
NA	TRBV20-1	TRBJ2-3	NA	TGCAGTGCTAGGGGGGATCTTGCGGCTAGCACAGATACGCAGTATTTT	CSARGDLAASTDTQYF
NA	TRBV4-1	TRBJ2-1	NA	TGCGCCAGCAGCCAAGATCGACTAGTTTTAGGTAATGAGCAGTTCTTC	CASSQDRLVLGNEQFF
NA	TRBV7-9	TRBJ1-2	few	TGTGCCAGCAGCTCCGCATTGGACAGCTACTATGGCTACACCTTC	CASSSALDSYYGYTF
NA	TRBV20-1	TRBJ2-5	NA	TGCAGTGCTAGAATACTACTAAATGAAGAGACCCAGTACTTC	CSARILLNEETQYF
TRBD2	TRBV5-1	TRBJ2-1	NA	TGCGCCAGCAGACAGACTAGCGGGAGTCCCATTTACAATGAGCAGTTCTTC	CASRQTSGSPIYNEQFF
NA	TRBV7-9	TRBJ1-6	NA	TGTGCCAGCAGCTTACTGACACCCCTCCACTTT	CASSLLTPLHF